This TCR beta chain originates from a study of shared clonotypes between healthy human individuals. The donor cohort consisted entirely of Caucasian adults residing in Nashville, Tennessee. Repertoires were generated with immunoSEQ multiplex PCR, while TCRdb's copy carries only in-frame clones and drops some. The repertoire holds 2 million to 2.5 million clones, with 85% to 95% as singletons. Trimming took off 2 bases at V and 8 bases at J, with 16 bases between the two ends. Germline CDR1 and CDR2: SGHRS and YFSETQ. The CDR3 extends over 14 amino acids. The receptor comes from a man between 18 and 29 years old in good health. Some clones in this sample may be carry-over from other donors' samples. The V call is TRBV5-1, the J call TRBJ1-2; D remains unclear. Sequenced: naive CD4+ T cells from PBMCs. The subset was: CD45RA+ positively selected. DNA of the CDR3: TGCGCCAGCAGCTTTGTCGGCGTCCCAGGAGGCTACACCTTC. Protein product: CASSFVGVPGGYTF.